This TCR beta chain was documented in a study of T cells in Graves' hyperthyroidism and ophthalmopathy (dated by TCRdb to the late 2010s). About the study as a whole: Peripheral blood was sampled at the time of initial diagnosis, prior to any treatment. To identify distinguishing TCR V-J signatures, a discovery cohort of 100 or so patients was used, comprising some 45 with Graves' ophthalmopathy and some 60 with stable Graves' hyperthyroidism. Whether ophthalmopathy could be predicted prospectively was tested in an independent validation cohort made up of 18 to 20 hyperthyroidism patients plus 17 patients who later progressed to ophthalmopathy. For training and testing, the 80 to 100 patients in the discovery cohort were randomly divided in a 7:3 ratio. The study also compared thyroid tissue and blood T-cell repertoires from several Graves' hyperthyroidism patients. After blood sampling, hyperthyroidism patients were treated with methimazole at a starting dose of 30 mg daily, and ophthalmopathy patients were treated with high-dose intravenous methylprednisolone. According to the paper, TCR Vbeta CDR3 sequencing was carried out on over 130 peripheral blood samples, which came from fewer than 50 ophthalmopathy, around 74 hyperthyroidism and 17 progressor patients. Broader findings and caveats from the paper: In cross-validation, a model built on a 13 V-J signature told ophthalmopathy apart from stable hyperthyroidism with 87.88% sensitivity and about 81% specificity, and in testing the same model reached 80%/75%. Sample size was not statistically predetermined, and blinding of investigators to group allocation was not performed. Most expanded thyroid clonotypes (frequency above 0.001) were also detected in blood, suggesting blood repertoires may reflect thyroid immune responses. In validation, the model predicted progression to ophthalmopathy a median of roughly 6.2 months before onset, with over 55% sensitivity and more than 72% specificity.

This clonotype has ten or more counts. The clone's antigen remains unknown. One base away there is no much larger clone; base qualities are not given. Moderately to severely active disease, a Clinical Activity Score of at least 3, a NOSPECS grade of at least 4, and a duration under 3 months were present in ophthalmopathy patients. The study excluded patients with uncontrolled infections, other autoimmune diseases, pregnancy or lactation. Diagnoses were established on the basis of clinical symptoms, serum thyroxine and TRAb, thyroid ultrasound, and orbital computed tomography. PBMCs were separated from about 10 ml of fresh peripheral blood using Ficoll-Paque density gradient centrifugation. Trizol reagent was used to extract total RNA, and RNA quality was then checked on an Agilent 2100 Bioanalyzer. The TCR beta CDR3 regions were amplified from the RNA transcripts. A first-round RT-PCR of the TCR CDR3 used the HTBI primer set with the Qiagen OneStep RT-PCR kit. Libraries were constructed in a second round of multiplex PCR, after which size selection and purification were performed. Libraries were sequenced paired-end with 100 bp reads on an Illumina HiSeq2000. The paper's data handling went like this. SOAPnuke was used to process the raw data, removing reads that contained adapters or uncalled bases, had a mean Phred below 15, or lacked an exact match to the constant primer or identifier. High-quality paired reads were merged with COPE v1.2.5, and unique nucleotide sequences were defined as clonotypes. MiTCR v1.1 was used to align clonotypes to the IMGT TRBV, TRBD and TRBJ reference segments. Only V-J combinations with frequency above 0.0001, covering about 99% of repertoires, were analysed. The TCS score was defined as F50 (clonal expansion) divided by E x V (chaos), with BLOSUM62-based TCRdist calculated between CDR3 peptides within each V-J. Welch's t-statistics and random forest reduced roughly 530 V-J features to about 13, which were used in a naive Bayes classifier (R e1071). TCRdb trimmed the raw reads at Q25, called clones with MiXCR and kept productive beta chains. Every entry covers one CDR3 protein and lists the most common genes and DNA from its rows. TCRdb, rather than the study authors, made the V and J calls. Counted in this sample were around 600,000 distinct CDR3 sequences; 11% to 15% of them appeared once. 7% to 9% of the sample lies in the top ten.

A distance of 12 bases separates the germline ends of V and J, which lose 0 bases and 2 bases respectively. Spanning cysteine to phenylalanine, the CDR3 consists of 16 amino acids. Just CDR3 DNA is preserved here, 48 bases in frame from base 1. CDR1 and CDR2 are read off the germline V gene as SGHRS and YFSETQ. The chain is encoded by TRBV5-1 joined to TRBJ2-4; the D gene may be TRBD1 or TRBD2, since each aligns over 6 bases. The receptor was isolated from a woman under 30 with Graves' ophthalmopathy. The sequenced sample was blood. For the CDR3, the sequence is CASSLGGGGPKNIQYF. The sequenced DNA: TGCGCCAGCAGCTTGGGCGGTGGGGGGCCCAAAAACATTCAGTACTTC.